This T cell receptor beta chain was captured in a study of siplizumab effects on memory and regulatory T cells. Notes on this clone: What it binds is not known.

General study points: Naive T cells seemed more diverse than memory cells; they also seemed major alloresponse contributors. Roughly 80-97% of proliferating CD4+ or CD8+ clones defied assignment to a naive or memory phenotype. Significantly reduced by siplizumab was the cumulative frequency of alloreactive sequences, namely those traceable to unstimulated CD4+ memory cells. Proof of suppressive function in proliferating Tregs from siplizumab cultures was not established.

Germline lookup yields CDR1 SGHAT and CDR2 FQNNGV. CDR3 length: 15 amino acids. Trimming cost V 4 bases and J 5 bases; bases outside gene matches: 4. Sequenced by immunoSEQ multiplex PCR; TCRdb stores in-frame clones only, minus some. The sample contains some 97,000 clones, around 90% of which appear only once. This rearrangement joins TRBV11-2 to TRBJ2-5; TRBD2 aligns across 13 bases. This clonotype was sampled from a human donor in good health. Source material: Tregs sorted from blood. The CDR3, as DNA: TGTGCCAGCAGCTGGACTAGCGGGAGAGGCGAGACCCAGTACTTC. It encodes CASSWTSGRGETQYF.